This T cell receptor beta chain emerged from a study of blood T cell repertoires in COVID-19. Looking at the study overall: Material from acute and convalescent COVID-19 was sourced from the United States, Italy and Spain. From T cells, B-cell-depleted T cells, or PBMCs came the material, which was cDNA or gDNA.

As originally analysed: Reference gene primers were amplified, and this amplification served to estimate nucleated cell counts. This table comes from immunoSEQ multiplex PCR, and its TCRdb copy is limited to in-frame clones, with some not included. That table furnishes V, J and clone size, whereas the DNA furnished D and trimming. The sample has some 70,000 clones; around nine tenths are singletons. Trimming removed 5 bases from V and 4 bases from J; junction bases left unmatched: 1. This CDR3 spans 14 amino acids. Looked up from germline, CDR1 is MDHEN and CDR2 is SYDVKM. The clonotype was recovered from a human donor in a cohort sampled during active COVID-19. Sequencing was carried out using peripheral blood. V usage is TRBV28 and J usage is TRBJ2-1; 11 nucleotides align to TRBD2. The CDR3 bases are TGTGCCAGCAGTAGACTAGCGGGGTACAATGAGCAGTTCTTC. It specifies CASSRLAGYNEQFF.